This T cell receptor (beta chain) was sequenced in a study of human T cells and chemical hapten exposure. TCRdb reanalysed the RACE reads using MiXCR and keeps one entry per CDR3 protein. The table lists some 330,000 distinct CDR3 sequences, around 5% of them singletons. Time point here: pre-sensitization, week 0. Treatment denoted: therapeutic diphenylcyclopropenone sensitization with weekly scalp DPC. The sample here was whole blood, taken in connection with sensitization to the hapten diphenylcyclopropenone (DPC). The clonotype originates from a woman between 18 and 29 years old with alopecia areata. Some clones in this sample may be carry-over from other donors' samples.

The CDR3, as DNA: TGTGCCAGCAGTACTATTAGGGTCGACTATGGCTACACCTTC. Protein: CASSTIRVDYGYTF. This rearrangement joins TRBV12-3 or TRBV12-4 to TRBJ1-2; no clear D gene. The CDR3 is 14 residues long. Trimming took off 5 bases at V and 3 bases at J, with 13 bases between the two ends.